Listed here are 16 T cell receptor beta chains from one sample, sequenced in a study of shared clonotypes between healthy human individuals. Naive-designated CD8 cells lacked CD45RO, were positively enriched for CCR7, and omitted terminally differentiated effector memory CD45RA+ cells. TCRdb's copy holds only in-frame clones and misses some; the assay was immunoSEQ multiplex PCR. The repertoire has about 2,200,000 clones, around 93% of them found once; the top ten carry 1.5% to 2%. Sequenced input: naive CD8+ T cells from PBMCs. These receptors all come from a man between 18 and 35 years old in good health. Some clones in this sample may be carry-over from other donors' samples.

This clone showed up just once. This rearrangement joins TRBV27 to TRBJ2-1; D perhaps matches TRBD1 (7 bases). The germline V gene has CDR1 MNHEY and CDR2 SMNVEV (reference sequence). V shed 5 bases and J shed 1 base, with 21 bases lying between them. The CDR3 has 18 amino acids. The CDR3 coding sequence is TGTGCCAGCAGTCATCAGGGGGGCGCGTCGATATCCTACAATGAGCAGTTCTTC. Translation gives CASSHQGGASISYNEQFF.

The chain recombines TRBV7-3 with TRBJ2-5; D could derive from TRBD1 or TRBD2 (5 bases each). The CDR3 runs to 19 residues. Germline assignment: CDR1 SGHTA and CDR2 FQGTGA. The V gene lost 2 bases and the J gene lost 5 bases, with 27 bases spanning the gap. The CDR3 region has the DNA TGTGCCAGCAGCTTACCTGCTAGTTCCCTGAGAGGGGATGAGGAGACCCAGTACTTC. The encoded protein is CASSLPASSLRGDEETQYF.

Written as DNA, the CDR3 is TGTGCCTGGAGTGTCGGTCCCGGTCAGCCCCAGCATTTT. It is translated as CAWSVGPGQPQHF. The chain joins TRBV30 to TRBJ1-5; D not resolved. V gave up 0 bases and J gave up 6 bases, with 9 bases separating them. The CDR3 runs to 13 residues. Germline V gene data show CDR1 as GTSNPN and CDR2 as SVGIG (reference sequence).

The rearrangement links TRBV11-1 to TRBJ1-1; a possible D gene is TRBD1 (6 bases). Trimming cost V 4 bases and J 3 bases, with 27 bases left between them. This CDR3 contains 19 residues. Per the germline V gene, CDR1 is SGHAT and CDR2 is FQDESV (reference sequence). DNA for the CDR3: TGTGCCAGCAGCTCCCTTCTGGGGGCACAGGGTTTCTTGGACACTGAAGCTTTCTTT. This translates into CASSSLLGAQGFLDTEAFF.

CDR3 region: CASSVTGNQPQHF. The CDR3 bases are TGTGCCAGCAGCGTAACAGGGAATCAGCCCCAGCATTTT. V is TRBV7-9 and J is TRBJ1-5; D may be TRBD1 (6 bases). With 5 bases removed from V and 4 bases from J, the gap between germline ends came to 9 bases. The CDR3 totals 13 residues. CDR1 SEHNR and CDR2 FQNEAQ come from the germline V gene (reference sequence).

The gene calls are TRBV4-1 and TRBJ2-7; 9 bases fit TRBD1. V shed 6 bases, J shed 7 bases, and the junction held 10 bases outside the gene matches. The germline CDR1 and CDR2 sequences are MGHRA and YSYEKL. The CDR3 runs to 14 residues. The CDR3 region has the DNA TGCGCCAGCAGTTATGCCGGGACAGGGTGGGAGCAGTACTTC. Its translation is CASSYAGTGWEQYF.

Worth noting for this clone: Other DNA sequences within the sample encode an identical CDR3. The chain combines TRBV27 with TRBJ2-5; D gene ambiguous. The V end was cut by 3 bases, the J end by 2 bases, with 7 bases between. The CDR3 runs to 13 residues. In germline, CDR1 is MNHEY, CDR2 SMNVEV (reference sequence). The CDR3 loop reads CASSLAVQETQYF. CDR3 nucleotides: TGTGCCAGCAGTTTGGCAGTACAAGAGACCCAGTACTTC.

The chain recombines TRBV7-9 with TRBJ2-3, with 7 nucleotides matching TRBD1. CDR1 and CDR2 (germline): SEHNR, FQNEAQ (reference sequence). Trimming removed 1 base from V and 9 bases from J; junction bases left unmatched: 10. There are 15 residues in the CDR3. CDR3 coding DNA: TGTGCCAGCAGCTTAGGCGGAGAGGGGGACAGAACGCAGTATTTT. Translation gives CASSLGGEGDRTQYF.

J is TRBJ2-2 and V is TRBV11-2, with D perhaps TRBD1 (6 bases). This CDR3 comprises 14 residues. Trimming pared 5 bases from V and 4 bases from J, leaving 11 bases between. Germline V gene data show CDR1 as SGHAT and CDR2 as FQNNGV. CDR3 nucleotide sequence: TGTGCCAGCAGCCGATCAGGGGTCACCGGGGAGCTGTTTTTT. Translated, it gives CASSRSGVTGELFF.

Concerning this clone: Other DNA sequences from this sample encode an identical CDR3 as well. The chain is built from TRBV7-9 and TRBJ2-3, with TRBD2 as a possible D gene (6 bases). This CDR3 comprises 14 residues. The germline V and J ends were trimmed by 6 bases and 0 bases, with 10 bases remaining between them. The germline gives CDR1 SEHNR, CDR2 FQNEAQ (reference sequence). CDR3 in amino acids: CASSSSGSTDTQYF. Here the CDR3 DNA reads TGTGCCAGCAGTTCCAGCGGGAGCACAGATACGCAGTATTTT.

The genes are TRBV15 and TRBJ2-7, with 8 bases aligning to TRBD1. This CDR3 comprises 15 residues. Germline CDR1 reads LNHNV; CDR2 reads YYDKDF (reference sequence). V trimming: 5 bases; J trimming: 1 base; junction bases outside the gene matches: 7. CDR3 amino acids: CATSHRGTLSYEQYF. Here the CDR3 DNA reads TGTGCCACCAGCCACAGGGGGACATTGTCCTACGAGCAGTACTTC.

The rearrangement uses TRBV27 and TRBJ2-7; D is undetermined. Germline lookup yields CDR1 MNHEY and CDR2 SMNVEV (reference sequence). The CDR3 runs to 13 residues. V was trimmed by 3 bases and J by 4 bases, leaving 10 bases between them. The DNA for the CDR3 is TGTGCCAGCAGTTTCCGCCTAGGATACGAGCAGTACTTC. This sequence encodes CASSFRLGYEQYF.

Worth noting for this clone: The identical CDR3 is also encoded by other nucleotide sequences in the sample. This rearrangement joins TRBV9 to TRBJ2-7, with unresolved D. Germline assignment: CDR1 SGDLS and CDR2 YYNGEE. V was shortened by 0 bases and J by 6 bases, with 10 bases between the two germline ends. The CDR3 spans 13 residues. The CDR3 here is CASSVGSGSEQYF. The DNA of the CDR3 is TGTGCCAGCAGCGTAGGATCGGGCTCCGAGCAGTACTTC.

CDR3 nucleotides: TGTGCCAGCAACCTACTAGCCAAAAACATTCAGTACTTC. Translation: CASNLLAKNIQYF. The gene calls are TRBV5-6 and TRBJ2-4; D gene uncertain. The CDR3 covers 13 residues. Germline loops: CDR1 SGHDT, CDR2 YYEEEE. Trimming removed 6 bases from V and 0 bases from J, with 7 bases in between.

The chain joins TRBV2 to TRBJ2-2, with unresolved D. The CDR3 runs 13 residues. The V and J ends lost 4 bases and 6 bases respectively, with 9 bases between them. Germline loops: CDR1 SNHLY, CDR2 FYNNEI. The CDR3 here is CASSGLHAGELFF. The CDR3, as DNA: TGTGCCAGCAGTGGACTCCACGCCGGGGAGCTGTTTTTT.

The CDR3 sequence is CASSDTPSGGDEQFF. CDR3 nucleotide sequence: TGTGCCAGCAGTGATACCCCCTCCGGAGGGGATGAGCAGTTCTTC. The chain employs TRBV27 and TRBJ2-1; D is perhaps TRBD2 (6 bases). Germline values: CDR1 MNHEY, CDR2 SMNVEV (reference sequence). Trimming stripped 5 bases from V and 8 bases from J, with 19 bases between. The CDR3 totals 15 residues.